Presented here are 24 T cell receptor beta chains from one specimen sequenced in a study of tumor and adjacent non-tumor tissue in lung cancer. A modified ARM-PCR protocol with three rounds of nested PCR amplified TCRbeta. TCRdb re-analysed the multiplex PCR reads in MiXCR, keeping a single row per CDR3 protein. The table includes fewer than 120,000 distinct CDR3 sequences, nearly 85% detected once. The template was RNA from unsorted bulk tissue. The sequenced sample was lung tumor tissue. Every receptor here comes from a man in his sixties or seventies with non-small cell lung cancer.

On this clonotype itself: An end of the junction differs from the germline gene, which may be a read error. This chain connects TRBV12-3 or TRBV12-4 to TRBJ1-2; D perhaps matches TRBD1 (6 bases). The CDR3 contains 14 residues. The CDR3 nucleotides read TGTGCCAGTAGCCAACAGTGGGACATCTATGTCTACACCTTC. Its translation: CASSQQWDIYVYTF.

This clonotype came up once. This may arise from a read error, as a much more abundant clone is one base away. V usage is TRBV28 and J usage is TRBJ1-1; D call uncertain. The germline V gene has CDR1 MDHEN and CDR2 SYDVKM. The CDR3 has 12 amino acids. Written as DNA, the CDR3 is TGTGTCAGCAGATATCAACAGTCCGAAGCTTTCTTT. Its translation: CVSRYQQSEAFF.

The CDR3 sequence: CASRFSIEGDEAFF. The CDR3 DNA reads TGTGCCAGCAGATTTAGTATCGAGGGCGATGAAGCTTTCTTT. The chain joins TRBV7-9 to TRBJ1-1; no clear D gene. The CDR3 extends over 14 amino acids. The V and J ends lost 6 bases and 7 bases respectively, with 18 bases between them. CDR1 and CDR2 from the germline V gene are SEHNR and FQNEAQ (reference sequence). Variable domain in full (rest from reference TRBV7-9 and TRBJ1-1): DTGVSQNPRHKITKRGQNVTFRCDPISEHNRLYWYRQTLGQGPEFLTYFQNEAQLEKSRLLSDRFSAERPKGSFSTLEIQRTEQGDSAMYLCASRFSIEGDEAFFGQGTRLTVV.

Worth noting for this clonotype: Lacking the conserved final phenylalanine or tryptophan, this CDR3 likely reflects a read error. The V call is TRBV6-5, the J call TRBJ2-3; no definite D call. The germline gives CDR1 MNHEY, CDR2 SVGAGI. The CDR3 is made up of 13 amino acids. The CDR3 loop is CASSYSQGDRQYY. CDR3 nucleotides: TGTGCCAGTAGTTACTCACAAGGAGATAGGCAGTATTAT.

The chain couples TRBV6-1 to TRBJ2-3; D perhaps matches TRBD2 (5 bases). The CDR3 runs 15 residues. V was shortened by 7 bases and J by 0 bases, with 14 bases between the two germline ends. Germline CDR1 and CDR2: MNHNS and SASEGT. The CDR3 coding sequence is TGTGCCAGCACTACACCCCGGAGGAGCACAGATACGCAGTATTTT. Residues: CASTTPRRSTDTQYF.

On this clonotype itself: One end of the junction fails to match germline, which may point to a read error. Here the CDR3 reads CARSLDTRLAPYF. CDR3 nucleotide sequence: TGTGCCAGGAGCTTAGATACCAGACTAGCTCCGTACTTC. This sequence joins TRBV11-2 and TRBJ2-5; 7 nucleotides match TRBD2. The germline gives CDR1 SGHAT, CDR2 FQNNGV. The length of the CDR3 is 13 residues.

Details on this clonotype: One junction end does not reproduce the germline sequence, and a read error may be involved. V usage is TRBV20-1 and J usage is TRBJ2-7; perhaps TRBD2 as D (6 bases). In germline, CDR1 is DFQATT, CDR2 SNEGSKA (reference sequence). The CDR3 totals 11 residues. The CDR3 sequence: CSARTGGEQHF. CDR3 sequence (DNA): TGCAGTGCTAGAACTGGAGGGGAGCAACACTTC.

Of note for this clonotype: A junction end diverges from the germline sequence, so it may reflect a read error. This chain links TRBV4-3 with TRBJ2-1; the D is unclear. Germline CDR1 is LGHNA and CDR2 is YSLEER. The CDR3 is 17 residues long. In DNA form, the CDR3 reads TGCGCCATCAGCCAAGACCCAGCAGGAGCTGAATACAATGGGCAGTTCTTC. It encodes CAISQDPAGAEYNGQFF.

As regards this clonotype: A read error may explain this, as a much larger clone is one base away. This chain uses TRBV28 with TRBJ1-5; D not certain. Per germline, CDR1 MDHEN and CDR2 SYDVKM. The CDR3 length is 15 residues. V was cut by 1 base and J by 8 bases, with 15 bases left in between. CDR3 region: CASSLYPRKVEPQHF. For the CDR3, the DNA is TGTGCCAGCAGTTTATACCCCAGGAAAGTTGAGCCCCAGCATTTT.

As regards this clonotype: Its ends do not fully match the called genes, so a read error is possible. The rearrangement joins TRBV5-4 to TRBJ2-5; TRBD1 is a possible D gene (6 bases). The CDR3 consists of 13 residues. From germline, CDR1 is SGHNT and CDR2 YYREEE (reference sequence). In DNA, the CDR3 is TGTGCCAGCAGCAGGACAGCTCAAGAGACCCCGTACTTC. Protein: CASSRTAQETPYF.

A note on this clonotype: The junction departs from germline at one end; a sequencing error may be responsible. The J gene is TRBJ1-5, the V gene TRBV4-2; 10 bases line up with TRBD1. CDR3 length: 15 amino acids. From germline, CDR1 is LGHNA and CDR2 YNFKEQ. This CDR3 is CTSSLQGTGDQPQHF. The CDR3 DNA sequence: TGTACCAGTAGCCTTCAGGGGACAGGGGATCAGCCCCAGCATTTT.

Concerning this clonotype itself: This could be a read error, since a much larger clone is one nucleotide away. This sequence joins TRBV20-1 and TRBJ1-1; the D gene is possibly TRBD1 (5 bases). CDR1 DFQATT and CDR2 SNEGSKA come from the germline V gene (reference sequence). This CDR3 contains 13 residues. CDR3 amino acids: CRASGFRETEAFF. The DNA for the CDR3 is TGCAGAGCTAGTGGATTCAGGGAAACTGAAGCTTTCTTT.

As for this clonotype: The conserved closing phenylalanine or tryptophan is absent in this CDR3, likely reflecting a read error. The CDR3 bases are TGTACCGGCAGCAGAAGTGGGACAAGTAATGAAAAACTGTTTATT. Its translation is CTGSRSGTSNEKLFI. The chain uses TRBV11-2 and TRBJ1-4, with D possibly being TRBD1 (6 bases). Germline V gene sequence: CDR1 SGHAT, CDR2 FQNNGV. The CDR3 is 15 amino acids.

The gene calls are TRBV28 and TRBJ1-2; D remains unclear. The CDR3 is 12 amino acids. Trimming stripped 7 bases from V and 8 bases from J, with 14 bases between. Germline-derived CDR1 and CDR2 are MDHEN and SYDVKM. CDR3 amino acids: CASNTGMMGYTF. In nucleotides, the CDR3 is TGTGCCAGCAATACGGGGATGATGGGCTACACCTTC.

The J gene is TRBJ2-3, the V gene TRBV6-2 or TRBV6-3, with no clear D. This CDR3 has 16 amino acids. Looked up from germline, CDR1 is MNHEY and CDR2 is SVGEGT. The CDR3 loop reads CVTTAFRGVNTDTQYF. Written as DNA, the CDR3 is TGTGTCACCACGGCATTCAGAGGCGTTAACACAGATACGCAGTATTTT.

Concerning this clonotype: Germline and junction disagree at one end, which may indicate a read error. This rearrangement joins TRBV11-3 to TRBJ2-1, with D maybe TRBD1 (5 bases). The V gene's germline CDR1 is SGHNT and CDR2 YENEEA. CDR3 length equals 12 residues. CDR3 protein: CASSYRRNEQLF. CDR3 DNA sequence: TGTGCCAGCTCATACAGGCGCAATGAGCAGTTATTC.

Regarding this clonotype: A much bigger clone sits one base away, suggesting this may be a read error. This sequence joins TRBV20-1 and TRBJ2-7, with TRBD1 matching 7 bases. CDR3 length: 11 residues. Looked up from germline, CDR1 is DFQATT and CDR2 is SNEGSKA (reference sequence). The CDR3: CSAGGAYGQYF. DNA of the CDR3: TGCAGTGCAGGGGGCGCCTACGGGCAGTACTTC.

CDR3 in DNA: TGTGCCAGCATCACGGGACAGACAAACACCGGGGAGCTGTTTTTT. This codes for CASITGQTNTGELFF. V and J are TRBV7-9 and TRBJ2-2; 7 bases agree with TRBD1. The length of the CDR3 is 15 residues. Trimming removed 7 bases from V and 2 bases from J; junction bases left unmatched: 7. Germline values: CDR1 SEHNR, CDR2 FQNEAQ (reference sequence). Filled out from reference TRBV7-9 and TRBJ2-2, the complete variable domain reads DTGVSQNPRHKITKRGQNVTFRCDPISEHNRLYWYRQTLGQGPEFLTYFQNEAQLEKSRLLSDRFSAERPKGSFSTLEIQRTEQGDSAMYLCASITGQTNTGELFFGEGSRLTVL.

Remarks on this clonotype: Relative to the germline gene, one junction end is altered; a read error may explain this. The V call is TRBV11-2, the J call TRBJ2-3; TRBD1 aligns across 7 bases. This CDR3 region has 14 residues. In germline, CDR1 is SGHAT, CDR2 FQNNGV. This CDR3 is CASSSQGSLDTRYF. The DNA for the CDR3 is TGTGCCAGCAGCTCACAGGGGTCCTTAGATACGCGGTATTTT.

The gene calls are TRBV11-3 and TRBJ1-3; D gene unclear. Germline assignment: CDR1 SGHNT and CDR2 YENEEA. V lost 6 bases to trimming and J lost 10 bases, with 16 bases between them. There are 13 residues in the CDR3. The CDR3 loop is CASRPRAGSTIYF. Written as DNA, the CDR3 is TGTGCCAGCAGACCCCGAGCTGGAAGTACCATATATTTT.

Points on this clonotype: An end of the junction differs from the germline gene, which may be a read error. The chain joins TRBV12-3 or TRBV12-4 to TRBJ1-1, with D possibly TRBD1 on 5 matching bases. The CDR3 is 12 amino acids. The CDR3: CTSKGGDTEAFF. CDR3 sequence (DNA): TGCACTAGCAAGGGAGGGGACACTGAAGCTTTCTTT.

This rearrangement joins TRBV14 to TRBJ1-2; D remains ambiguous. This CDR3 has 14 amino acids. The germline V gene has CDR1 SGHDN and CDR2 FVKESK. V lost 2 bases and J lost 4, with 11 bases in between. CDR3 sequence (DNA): TGTGCCAGCAGCCAACAATCAAGGTCCTATGGCTACACCTTC. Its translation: CASSQQSRSYGYTF. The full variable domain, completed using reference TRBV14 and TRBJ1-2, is EAGVTQFPSHSVIEKGQTVTLRCDPISGHDNLYWYRRVMGKEIKFLLHFVKESKQDESGMPNNRFLAERTGGTYSTLKVQPAELEDSGVYFCASSQQSRSYGYTFGSGTRLTVV.

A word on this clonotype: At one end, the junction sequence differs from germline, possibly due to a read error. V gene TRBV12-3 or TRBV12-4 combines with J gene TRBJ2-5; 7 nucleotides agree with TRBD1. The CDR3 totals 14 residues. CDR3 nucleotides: TGTGCAAGGAGTTTTAGGGACAGACAAGAGACCCACTACTTC. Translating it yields CARSFRDRQETHYF.

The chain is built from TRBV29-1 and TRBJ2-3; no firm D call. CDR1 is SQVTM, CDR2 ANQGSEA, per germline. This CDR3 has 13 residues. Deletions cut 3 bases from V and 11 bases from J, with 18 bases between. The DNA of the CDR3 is TGCAGCGTTGAGCTTCGAGGTGGAAATAGGCAGTATTTT. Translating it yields CSVELRGGNRQYF.